A selection of T cell receptor beta chains follows, all from one sample in a study of control samples from healthy donors and cancer patients. Libraries were prepared by immunoSEQ multiplex PCR; TCRdb keeps only in-frame clonotypes and omits some of them. The sample lists about 53,000 clones, 75% to 90% occurring once. The material sequenced was PBMCs. These receptors all come from a man in his fifties or sixties with head and neck cancer. Both conserved end residues are trimmed from each CDR3. Each record gives: CDR3 protein, J gene, V gene.

CDR3: AISESREGPVGKLF
J: TRBJ1-4
V: TRBV10-3

CDR3: AWSAEGNQPQH
J: TRBJ1-5
V: TRBV30

CDR3: ASSPRQSTEAF
J: TRBJ1-1
V: TRBV18

CDR3: ASSNRDRVSFGSNQPQH
J: TRBJ1-5
V: TRBV21-1

CDR3: ASSQAWAEAYGYT
J: TRBJ1-2
V: TRBV4-3

CDR3: ASSFPRQRVLASSYNSPLH
J: TRBJ1-6
V: TRBV28

CDR3: ATSRDLGASNQPQH
J: TRBJ1-5
V: TRBV15

CDR3: ASSQRTVANTGELF
J: TRBJ2-2
V: TRBV4-2

CDR3: ASSEVGVSGANVLT
J: TRBJ2-6
V: TRBV10-2

CDR3: ASSSPPTRGRRY
J: TRBJ2-7
V: TRBV7-3

CDR3: ASSPSSDSHGYT
J: TRBJ1-2
V: TRBV13

CDR3: ASSLQGADQPQH
J: TRBJ1-5
V: TRBV27

CDR3: ASSIGQGLAETQY
J: TRBJ2-5
V: TRBV19

CDR3: ASSRQGDQPQH
J: TRBJ1-5
V: TRBV12-3/TRBV12-4

CDR3: ASSPPRGYTSTDTQY
J: TRBJ2-3
V: TRBV14

CDR3: ASSQGATVQETQY
J: TRBJ2-5
V: TRBV3-1/TRBV3-2

CDR3: ASRKSGELF
J: TRBJ2-2
V: TRBV7-9

CDR3: ASSRAGEMNYGYT
J: TRBJ1-2
V: TRBV27

CDR3: ASSFGSLDTEAF
J: TRBJ1-1
V: TRBV28

CDR3: ASSPGVRSYNEQF
J: TRBJ2-1
V: TRBV18

CDR3: ASSYGVAGRGYYGYT
J: TRBJ1-2
V: TRBV6-2/TRBV6-3

CDR3: ASSNQGNDYGYT
J: TRBJ1-2
V: TRBV4-1

CDR3: ASSFSAASGTGTQY
J: TRBJ2-3
V: TRBV7-8

CDR3: ATRGQPNPF
J: TRBJ1-4
V: TRBV24-1

CDR3: ASSQTRGTADTQY
J: TRBJ2-3
V: TRBV4-2

CDR3: ASSVGAGQGVTQY
J: TRBJ2-3
V: TRBV9